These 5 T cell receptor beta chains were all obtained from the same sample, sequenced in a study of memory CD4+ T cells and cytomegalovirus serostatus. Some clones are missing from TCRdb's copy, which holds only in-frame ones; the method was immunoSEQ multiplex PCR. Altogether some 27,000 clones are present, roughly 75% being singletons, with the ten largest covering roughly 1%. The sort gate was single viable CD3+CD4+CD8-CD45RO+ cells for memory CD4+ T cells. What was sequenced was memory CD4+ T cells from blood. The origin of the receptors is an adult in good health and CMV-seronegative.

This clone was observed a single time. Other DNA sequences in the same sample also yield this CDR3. CDR3 nucleotides: TGCAGCGTTGAAGAAGACAGATATCAGCCCCAGCATTTT. Protein product: CSVEEDRYQPQHF. The genes are TRBV29-1 and TRBJ1-5; perhaps TRBD1 as D (5 bases). This CDR3 is 13 amino acids long. Germline assignment: CDR1 SQVTM and CDR2 ANQGSEA. The V end lost 0 bases, the J end lost 5 bases, and 8 bases lay between the germline ends.

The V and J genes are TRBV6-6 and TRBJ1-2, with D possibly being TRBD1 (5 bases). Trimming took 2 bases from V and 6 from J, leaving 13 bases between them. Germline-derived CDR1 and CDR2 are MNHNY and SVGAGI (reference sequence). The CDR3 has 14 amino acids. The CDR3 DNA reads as TGTGCCAGCAGTTACAGGGGCTGGGGAGATGGCTACACCTTC. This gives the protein CASSYRGWGDGYTF.

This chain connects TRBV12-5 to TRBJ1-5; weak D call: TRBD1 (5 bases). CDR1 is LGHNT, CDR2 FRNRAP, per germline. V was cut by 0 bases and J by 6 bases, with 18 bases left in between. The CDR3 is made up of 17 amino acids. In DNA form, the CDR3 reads TGTGCTAGTGGTTTGGTAAATAGGGACCAGGGTACTCAGCCCCAGCATTTT. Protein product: CASGLVNRDQGTQPQHF.

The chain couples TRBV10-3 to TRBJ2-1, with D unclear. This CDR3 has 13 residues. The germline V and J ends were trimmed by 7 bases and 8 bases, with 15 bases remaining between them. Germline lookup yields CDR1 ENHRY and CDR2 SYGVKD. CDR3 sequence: CAIKKDGADEQFF. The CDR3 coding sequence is TGTGCCATCAAGAAGGACGGCGCAGATGAGCAGTTCTTC.

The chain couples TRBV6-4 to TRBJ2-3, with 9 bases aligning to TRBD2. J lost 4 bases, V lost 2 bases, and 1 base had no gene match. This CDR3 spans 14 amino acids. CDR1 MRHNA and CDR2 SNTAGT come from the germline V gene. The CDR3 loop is CASSDGTSPDTQYF. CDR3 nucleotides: TGTGCCAGCAGTGACGGGACTAGCCCAGATACGCAGTATTTT.